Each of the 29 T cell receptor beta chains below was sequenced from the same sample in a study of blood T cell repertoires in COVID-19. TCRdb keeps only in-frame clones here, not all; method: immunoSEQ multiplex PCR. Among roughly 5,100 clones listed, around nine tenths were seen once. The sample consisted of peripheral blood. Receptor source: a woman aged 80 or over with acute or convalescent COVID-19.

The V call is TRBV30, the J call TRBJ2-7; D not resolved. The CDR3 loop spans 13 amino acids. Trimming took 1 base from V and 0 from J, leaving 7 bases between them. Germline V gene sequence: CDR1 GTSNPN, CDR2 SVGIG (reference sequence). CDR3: CAWSGQDSYEQYF. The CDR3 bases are TGTGCCTGGAGTGGCCAGGACTCCTACGAGCAGTACTTC.

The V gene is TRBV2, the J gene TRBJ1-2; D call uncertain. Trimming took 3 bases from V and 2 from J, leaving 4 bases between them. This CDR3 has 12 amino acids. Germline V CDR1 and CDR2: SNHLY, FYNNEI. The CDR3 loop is CASSEANYGYTF. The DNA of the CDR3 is TGTGCCAGCAGTGAGGCCAACTATGGCTACACCTTC.

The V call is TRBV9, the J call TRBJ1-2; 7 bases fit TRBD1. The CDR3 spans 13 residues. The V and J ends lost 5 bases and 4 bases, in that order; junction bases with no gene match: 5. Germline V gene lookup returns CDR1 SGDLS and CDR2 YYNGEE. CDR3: CASRAGTAYGYTF. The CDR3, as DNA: TGTGCCAGCAGAGCCGGGACAGCCTATGGCTACACCTTC.

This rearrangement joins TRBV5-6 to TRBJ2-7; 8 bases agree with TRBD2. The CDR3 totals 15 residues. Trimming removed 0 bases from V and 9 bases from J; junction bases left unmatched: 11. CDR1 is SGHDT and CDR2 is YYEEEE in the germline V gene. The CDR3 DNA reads TGTGCCAGCAGCTTGGGGAAGGCTAGCGGGCCCCGGCAGTACTTC. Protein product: CASSLGKASGPRQYF.

CDR3 amino acids: CAWKGGGSYNEQFF. In nucleotides, the CDR3 is TGTGCCTGGAAAGGGGGGGGTTCCTACAATGAGCAGTTCTTC. The rearrangement links TRBV30 to TRBJ2-1, with D perhaps TRBD2 (7 bases). Between the trimmed V and J ends, which lost 4 bases and 1 base, there was a span of 11 bases. The CDR3 covers 14 residues. CDR1 GTSNPN and CDR2 SVGIG come from the germline V gene (reference sequence).

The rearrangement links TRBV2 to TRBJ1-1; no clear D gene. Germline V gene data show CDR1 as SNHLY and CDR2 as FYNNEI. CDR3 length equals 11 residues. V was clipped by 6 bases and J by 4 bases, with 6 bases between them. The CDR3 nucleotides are TGTGCCAGCAGCAGAGGCACTGAAGCTTTCTTT. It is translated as CASSRGTEAFF.

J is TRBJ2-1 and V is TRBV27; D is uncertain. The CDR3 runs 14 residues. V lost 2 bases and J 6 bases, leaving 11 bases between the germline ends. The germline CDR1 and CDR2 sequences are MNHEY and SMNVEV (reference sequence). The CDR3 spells CASSLTEMVNEQFF. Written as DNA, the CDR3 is TGTGCCAGCAGTTTAACAGAGATGGTCAATGAGCAGTTCTTC.

CDR3 amino acids: CASSSLGGSLGELFF. The CDR3 region has the DNA TGTGCCAGCAGTTCCCTCGGGGGGTCCCTCGGGGAGCTGTTTTTT. The V call is TRBV6-5, the J call TRBJ2-2; 7 bases align to TRBD2. CDR3 length: 15 amino acids. CDR1 and CDR2 (germline): MNHEY, SVGAGI. V lost 4 bases, J lost 7 bases, and 9 bases stayed unmatched.

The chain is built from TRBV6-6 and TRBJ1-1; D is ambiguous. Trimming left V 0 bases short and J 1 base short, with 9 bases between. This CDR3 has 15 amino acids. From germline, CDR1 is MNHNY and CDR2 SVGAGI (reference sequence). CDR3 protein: CASSYSAGQNTEAFF. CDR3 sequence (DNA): TGTGCCAGCAGTTACTCAGCAGGCCAGAACACTGAAGCTTTCTTT.

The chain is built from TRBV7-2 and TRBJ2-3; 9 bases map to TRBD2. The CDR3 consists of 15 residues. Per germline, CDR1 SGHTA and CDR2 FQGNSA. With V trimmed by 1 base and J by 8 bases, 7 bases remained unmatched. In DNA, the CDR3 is TGTGCCAGCAGCTTAGTAGTGGCGGGGGGGGCTACGCAGTATTTT. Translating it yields CASSLVVAGGATQYF.

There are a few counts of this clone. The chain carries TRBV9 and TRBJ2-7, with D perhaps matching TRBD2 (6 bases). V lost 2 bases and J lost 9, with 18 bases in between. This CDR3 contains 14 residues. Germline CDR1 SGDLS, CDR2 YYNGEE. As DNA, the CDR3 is TGTGCCAGCAGCGTCGACGGAGGGGTTAGACTGCAGTACTTC. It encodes CASSVDGGVRLQYF.

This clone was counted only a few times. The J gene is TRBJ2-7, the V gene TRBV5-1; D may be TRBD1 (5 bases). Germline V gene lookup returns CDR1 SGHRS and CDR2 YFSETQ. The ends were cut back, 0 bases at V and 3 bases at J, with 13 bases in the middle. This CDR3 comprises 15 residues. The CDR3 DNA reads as TGCGCCAGCAGCTTGGGGTCAGGGATCGACTACGAGCAGTACTTC. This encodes CASSLGSGIDYEQYF.

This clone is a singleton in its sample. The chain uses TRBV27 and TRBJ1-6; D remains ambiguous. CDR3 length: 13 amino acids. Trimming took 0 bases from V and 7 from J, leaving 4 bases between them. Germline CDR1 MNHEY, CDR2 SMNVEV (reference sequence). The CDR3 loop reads CASSLSENSPLHF. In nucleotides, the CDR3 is TGTGCCAGCAGTTTATCAGAGAATTCACCCCTCCACTTT.

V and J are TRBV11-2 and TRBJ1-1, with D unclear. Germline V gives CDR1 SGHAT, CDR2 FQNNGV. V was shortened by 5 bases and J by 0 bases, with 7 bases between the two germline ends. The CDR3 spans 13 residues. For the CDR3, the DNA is TGTGCCAGCAGCACACAGCTGAACACTGAAGCTTTCTTT. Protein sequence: CASSTQLNTEAFF.

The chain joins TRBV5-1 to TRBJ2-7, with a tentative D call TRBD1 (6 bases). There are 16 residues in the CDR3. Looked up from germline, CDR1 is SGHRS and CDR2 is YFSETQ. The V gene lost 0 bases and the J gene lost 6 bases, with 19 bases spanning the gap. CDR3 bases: TGCGCCAGCAGCTTGGCCCTTGGGACCCAGGGGCTCGAGCAGTACTTC. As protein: CASSLALGTQGLEQYF.

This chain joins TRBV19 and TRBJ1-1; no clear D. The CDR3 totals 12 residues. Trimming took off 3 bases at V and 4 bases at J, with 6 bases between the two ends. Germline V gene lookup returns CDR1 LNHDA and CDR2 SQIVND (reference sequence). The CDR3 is CASSMSGTEAFF. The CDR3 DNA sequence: TGTGCCAGTAGTATGTCAGGCACTGAAGCTTTCTTT.

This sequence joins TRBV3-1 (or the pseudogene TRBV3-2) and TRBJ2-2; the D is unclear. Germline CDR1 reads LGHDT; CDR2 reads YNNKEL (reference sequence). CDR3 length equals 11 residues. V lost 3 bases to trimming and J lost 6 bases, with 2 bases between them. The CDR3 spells CASSHAGELFF. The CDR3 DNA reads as TGTGCCAGCAGCCACGCCGGGGAGCTGTTTTTT.

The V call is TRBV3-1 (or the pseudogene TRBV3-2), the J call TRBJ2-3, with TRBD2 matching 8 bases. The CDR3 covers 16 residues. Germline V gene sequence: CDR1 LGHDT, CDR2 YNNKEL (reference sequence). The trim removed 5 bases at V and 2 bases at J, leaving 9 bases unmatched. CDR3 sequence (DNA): TGTGCCAGCAGCGAGCCTAGCGGGCCGACCACAGATACGCAGTATTTT. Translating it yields CASSEPSGPTTDTQYF.

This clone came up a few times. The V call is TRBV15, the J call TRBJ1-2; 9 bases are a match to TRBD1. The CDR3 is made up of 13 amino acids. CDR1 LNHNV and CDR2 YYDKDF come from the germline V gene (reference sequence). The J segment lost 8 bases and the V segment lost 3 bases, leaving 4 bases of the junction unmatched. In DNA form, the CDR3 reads TGTGCCACCAGCAGGGACAGGGGTCTCGGCTACACCTTC. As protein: CATSRDRGLGYTF.

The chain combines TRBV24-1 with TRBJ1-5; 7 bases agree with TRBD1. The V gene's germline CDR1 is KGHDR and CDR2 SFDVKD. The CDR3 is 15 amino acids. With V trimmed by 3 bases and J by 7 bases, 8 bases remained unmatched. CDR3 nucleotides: TGTGCCACCAGTGATCCGACAGGGATCGGGCAGCCCCAGCATTTT. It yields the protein CATSDPTGIGQPQHF.

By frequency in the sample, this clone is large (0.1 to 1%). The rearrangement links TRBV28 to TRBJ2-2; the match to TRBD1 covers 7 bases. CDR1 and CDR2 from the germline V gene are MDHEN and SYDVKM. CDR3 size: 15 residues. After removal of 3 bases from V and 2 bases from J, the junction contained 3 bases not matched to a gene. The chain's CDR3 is CASSFGTANTGELFF. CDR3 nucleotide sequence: TGTGCCAGCAGTTTCGGGACAGCAAACACCGGGGAGCTGTTTTTT.

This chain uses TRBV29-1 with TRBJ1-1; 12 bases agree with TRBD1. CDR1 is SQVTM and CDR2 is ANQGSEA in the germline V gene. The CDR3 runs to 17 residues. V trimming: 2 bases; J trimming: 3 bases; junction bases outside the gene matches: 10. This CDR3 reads CSVERRDRGRPDTEAFF. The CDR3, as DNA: TGCAGCGTTGAACGGAGGGACAGGGGGCGCCCGGACACTGAAGCTTTCTTT.

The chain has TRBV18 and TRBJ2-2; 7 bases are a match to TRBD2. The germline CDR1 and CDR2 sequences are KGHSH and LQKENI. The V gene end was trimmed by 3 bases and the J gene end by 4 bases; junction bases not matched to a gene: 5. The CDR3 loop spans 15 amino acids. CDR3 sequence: CASSPMREGTGELFF. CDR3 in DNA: TGTGCCAGCTCACCCATGAGGGAGGGCACCGGGGAGCTGTTTTTT.

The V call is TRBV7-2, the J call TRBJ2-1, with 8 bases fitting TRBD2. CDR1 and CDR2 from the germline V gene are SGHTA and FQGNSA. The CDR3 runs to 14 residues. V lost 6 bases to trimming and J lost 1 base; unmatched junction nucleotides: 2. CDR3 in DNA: TGTGCCAGCAGGGGCGGGGGGTCCTACAATGAGCAGTTCTTC. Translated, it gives CASRGGGSYNEQFF.

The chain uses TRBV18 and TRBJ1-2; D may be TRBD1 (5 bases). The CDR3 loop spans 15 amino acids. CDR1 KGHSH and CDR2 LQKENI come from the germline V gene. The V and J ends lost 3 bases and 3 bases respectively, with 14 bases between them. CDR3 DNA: TGTGCCAGCTCACCTCCGGGAGGGACTGACTATGGCTACACCTTC. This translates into CASSPPGGTDYGYTF.

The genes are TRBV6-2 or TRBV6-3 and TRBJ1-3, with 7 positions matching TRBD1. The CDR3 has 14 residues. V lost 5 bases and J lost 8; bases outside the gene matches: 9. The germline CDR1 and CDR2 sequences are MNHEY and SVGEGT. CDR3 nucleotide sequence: TGTGCCAGCAGTCCGGGACAGACCCAGGACACCATATATTTT. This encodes CASSPGQTQDTIYF.

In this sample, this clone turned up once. The CDR3 nucleotides read TGCGCCAGCAGCCAAGCGGGATATCTAGACACTGAAGCTTTCTTT. Translating it yields CASSQAGYLDTEAFF. This chain joins TRBV4-1 and TRBJ1-1; D gene uncertain. The germline V gene has CDR1 MGHRA and CDR2 YSYEKL. The CDR3 length is 15 residues. V gave up 1 base and J gave up 3 bases, with 12 bases separating them.

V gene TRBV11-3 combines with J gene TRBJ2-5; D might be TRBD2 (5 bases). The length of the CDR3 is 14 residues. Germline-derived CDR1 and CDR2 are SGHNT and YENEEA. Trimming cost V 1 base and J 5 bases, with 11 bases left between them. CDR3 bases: TGTGCCAGCAGCTTAGGGACTTCGGCGGAGACCCAGTACTTC. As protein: CASSLGTSAETQYF.

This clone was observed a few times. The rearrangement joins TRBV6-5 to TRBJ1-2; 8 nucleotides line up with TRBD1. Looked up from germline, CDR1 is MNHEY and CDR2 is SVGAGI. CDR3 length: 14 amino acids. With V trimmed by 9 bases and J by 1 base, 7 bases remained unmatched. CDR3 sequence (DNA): TGTGCCAGTGCTCCAGGGGGCTTTAACTATGGCTACACCTTC. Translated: CASAPGGFNYGYTF.